A single sample gave rise to the 7 T cell receptor beta chains below, sequenced in a study of blood T cell repertoires in COVID-19. Profiling relied on immunoSEQ multiplex PCR, and the TCRdb table lists in-frame clones only, not all of them. Among 200,000 to 250,000 clones, approximately 91% were seen once, and the ten largest hold under 7%. The sample consisted of peripheral blood. Receptor source: a man aged 55 to 70 who had recovered from COVID-19.

This chain uses TRBV24-1 with TRBJ1-2, with unresolved D. V was clipped by 2 bases and J by 0 bases, with 9 bases between them. The CDR3 is made up of 15 amino acids. CDR1 is KGHDR and CDR2 is SFDVKD in the germline V gene. The CDR3 loop reads CATSDSQSSNYGYTF. In DNA form, the CDR3 reads TGTGCCACCAGTGATTCACAGAGCTCTAACTATGGCTACACCTTC.

The V and J genes are TRBV7-6 and TRBJ1-1; D gene unclear. The germline CDR1 and CDR2 sequences are SGHVS and FNYEAQ. This CDR3 is 15 amino acids long. Trimming took off 0 bases at V and 3 bases at J, with 11 bases between the two ends. The CDR3 bases are TGTGCCAGCAGCTTAGCGTCAGGCCGCGACACTGAAGCTTTCTTT. Protein: CASSLASGRDTEAFF. The whole variable domain, remainder taken from reference TRBV7-6 and TRBJ1-1, is GAGVSQSPRYKVTKRGQDVALRCDPISGHVSLYWYRQALGQGPEFLTYFNYEAQQDKSGLPNDRFSAERPEGSISTLTIQRTEQRDSAMYRCASSLASGRDTEAFFGQGTRLTVV.

The V gene is TRBV6-4, the J gene TRBJ1-5; no reliable D call. Germline V gene lookup returns CDR1 MRHNA and CDR2 SNTAGT. V was clipped by 2 bases and J by 7 bases, with 18 bases between them. This CDR3 contains 16 residues. The CDR3 loop is CASSDPVRGFAQPQHF. CDR3 bases: TGTGCCAGCAGTGACCCAGTTAGAGGGTTTGCACAGCCCCAGCATTTT.

This clone showed up just once. This rearrangement joins TRBV7-8 to TRBJ1-2; unclear D gene. Per the germline V gene, CDR1 is SGHVS and CDR2 is FQNEAQ. The CDR3 contains 12 residues. Trimming removed 1 base at V and 8 bases at J, with 8 bases between. For the CDR3, the DNA is TGTGCCAGCAGCTTAGTGAGGGAAGGCTACACCTTC. Protein sequence: CASSLVREGYTF.

CDR3 sequence: CSAPLGLGYTF. The CDR3 DNA reads TGCAGTGCCCCCTTGGGGCTGGGCTACACCTTC. V and J are TRBV20-1 and TRBJ1-2; possibly TRBD1 for D (5 bases). The V end lost 6 bases, the J end lost 8 bases, and 13 bases lay between the germline ends. CDR1 and CDR2 from the germline V gene are DFQATT and SNEGSKA (reference sequence). The CDR3 consists of 11 residues.

Only one count was recorded for this clone. Other DNA sequences of this sample code for an identical CDR3. The chain recombines TRBV5-1 with TRBJ2-2; tentative D call: TRBD1 (6 bases). Trimming pared 0 bases from V and 0 bases from J, leaving 9 bases between. CDR1 is SGHRS and CDR2 is YFSETQ in the germline V gene. The CDR3 length is 16 residues. The CDR3 coding sequence is TGCGCCAGCAGCTTGGTGGCAGGGGCGAACACCGGGGAGCTGTTTTTT. Encoded protein: CASSLVAGANTGELFF.

The chain uses TRBV29-1 and TRBJ1-4; D might be TRBD1 (6 bases). Germline CDR1 is SQVTM and CDR2 is ANQGSEA. This CDR3 region has 11 residues. V lost 5 bases to trimming and J lost 8 bases, with 9 bases between them. The chain's CDR3 is CSVRTVEKLFF. The CDR3 DNA sequence: TGCAGCGTTCGGACAGTCGAAAAACTGTTTTTT. Full variable domain (remainder filled in from reference TRBV29-1 and TRBJ1-4): SAVISQKPSRDICQRGTSLTIQCQVDSQVTMMFWYRQQPGQSLTLIATANQGSEATYESGFVIDKFPISRPNLTFSTLTVSNMSPEDSSIYLCSVRTVEKLFFGSGTQLSVL.